This T cell receptor (beta chain) was profiled in a study of T-cell reconstitution after alpha-beta-depleted transplantation in children. This clonotype came up many times. The TCRbeta library incorporated unique molecular identifiers. TCRdb reanalysed the PCR reads using MiXCR and keeps one entry per CDR3 protein. The sample includes around 400,000 distinct CDR3 sequences, roughly a tenth of them seen just once. The TCR was taken from a human donor who donated a stem cell graft to a child with acute myeloid leukemia. The sample consisted of PBMCs from the stem cell graft donor, taken from the stem cell graft.

CDR3 sequence reads: CASSGTDRVGSGANVLTF. CDR3 coding DNA: TGTGCCAGCAGTGGGACGGACAGGGTTGGCTCTGGGGCCAACGTCCTGACTTTC. The V gene is TRBV6-1, the J gene TRBJ2-6; 8 bases are a match to TRBD1. This CDR3 is 18 amino acids long. Germline V gene lookup returns CDR1 MNHNS and CDR2 SASEGT. V trimming: 4 bases; J trimming: 0 bases; junction bases outside the gene matches: 8.